This T cell receptor (beta chain) is drawn from a study of T cell changes during pregnancy in multiple sclerosis. TCRdb's table, derived via immunoSEQ multiplex PCR, lists solely in-frame clones and lacks some. Among under 50,000 clones listed, 92% were seen once. Germline CDR1 is SNHLY and CDR2 is FYNNEI. CDR3 length: 15 amino acids. After removal of 6 bases from V and 2 bases from J, the junction contained 8 bases not matched to a gene. Sequencing used CD4+ T cells from peripheral blood mononuclear cells, obtained in the third trimester of pregnancy. V usage is TRBV2 and J usage is TRBJ2-3; 7 positions agree with TRBD1. This receptor was taken from a female donor with multiple sclerosis, enrolled in a pregnancy study. In nucleotides, the CDR3 is TGTGCCAGCAGAGTGGGGACAGTCACCACAGATACGCAGTATTTT. Encoded protein: CASRVGTVTTDTQYF. The full variable domain, completed using reference TRBV2 and TRBJ2-3, is EPEVTQTPSHQVTQMGQEVILRCVPISNHLYFYWYRQILGQKVEFLVSFYNNEISEKSEIFDDQFSVERPDGSNFTLKIRSTKLEDSAMYFCASRVGTVTTDTQYFGPGTRLTVL.